Below are 11 T cell receptor beta chains sequenced from a single sample in a study of post-analysis software for immune sequencing data. Broader study findings: There were five or six TRBV segments more frequent in patients than controls, and TRBV5-6, TRBV5-1 and TRBV20-1 were among them.

Antigen specificity for these receptors is unknown. Carried by the TCR beta cDNA libraries were unique molecular identifiers. One entry per CDR3 protein results from TCRdb running MiXCR on the PCR reads. The profile shows about 460,000 distinct CDR3 sequences, nearly 45% of them singletons. The sample comprised blood. Source of these receptors: a girl aged 5 to 17 with multiple sclerosis.

The chain recombines TRBV20-1 with TRBJ1-2, with 10 bases fitting TRBD1. The length of the CDR3 is 15 residues. The germline CDR1 and CDR2 sequences are DFQATT and SNEGSKA (reference sequence). V lost 5 bases, J lost 7 bases, and 13 bases stayed unmatched. The CDR3 loop reads CSAGHPRDRGGGYTF. Here the CDR3 DNA reads TGCAGTGCTGGGCACCCCCGGGACAGGGGAGGTGGCTACACCTTC.

In its sample, this clonotype was seen a few times. This sequence joins TRBV20-1 and TRBJ1-2; D perhaps matches TRBD1 (6 bases). Per the germline V gene, CDR1 is DFQATT and CDR2 is SNEGSKA (reference sequence). The CDR3 runs 16 residues. Trimming stripped 0 bases from V and 6 bases from J, with 20 bases between. Here the CDR3 DNA reads TGCAGTGCTAGAGATGAGGGGGGTACGCGTTTAAATGGCTACACCTTC. This gives the protein CSARDEGGTRLNGYTF.

Remarks on this clonotype: A junction boundary mismatches the germline segment, possibly from a read error. This chain uses TRBV7-9 with TRBJ2-1, with 10 bases that match TRBD1. Germline V gene data show CDR1 as SEHNR and CDR2 as FQNEAQ (reference sequence). The CDR3 sequence is 15 residues long. CDR3 in amino acids: CASRRGQGIYNEQLF. The CDR3 bases are TGTGCCAGCAGGCGGGGACAGGGGATTTACAATGAGCAGCTCTTC.

The chain joins TRBV6-5 to TRBJ2-7, with 8 bases that match TRBD1. V was clipped by 3 bases and J by 2 bases; unmatched bases: 9. Germline CDR1 is MNHEY and CDR2 is SVGAGI. The CDR3 is 16 residues long. CDR3 region: CASSYPRGRGTYEQYF. In DNA form, the CDR3 reads TGTGCCAGCAGTTATCCCAGGGGGCGCGGAACCTACGAGCAGTACTTC.

The table lists this clonotype with a few counts. In DNA, the CDR3 is TGTGCCAGCAGTCCGGACAGGGAGAATGAAAAACTGTTTTTT. This gives the protein CASSPDRENEKLFF. This chain connects TRBV6-1 to TRBJ1-4, with TRBD1 identical over 8 bases. Germline trimming cut 5 bases from V and 5 bases from J; bases unmatched to any gene: 4. This CDR3 has 14 amino acids. CDR1 is MNHNS and CDR2 is SASEGT in the germline V gene.

This rearrangement joins TRBV28 to TRBJ2-1; D may be TRBD2 (7 bases). V was pared by 4 bases and J by 8 bases, with 15 bases between. This CDR3 region has 14 residues. Per germline, CDR1 MDHEN and CDR2 SYDVKM. The CDR3 coding sequence is TGTGCCAGCAGTTCACTAAGGGGGAGGGATGAGCAGTTCTTC. Residues: CASSSLRGRDEQFF. Full variable domain (remainder filled in from reference TRBV28 and TRBJ2-1): DVKVTQSSRYLVKRTGEKVFLECVQDMDHENMFWYRQDPGLGLRLIYFSYDVKMKEKGDIPEGYSVSREKKERFSLILESASTNQTSMYLCASSSLRGRDEQFFGPGTRLTVL.

This clonotype was picked up many times. The rearrangement links TRBV10-2 to TRBJ2-2; the match to TRBD2 covers 8 bases. CDR3 length: 17 residues. Per the germline V gene, CDR1 is WSHSY and CDR2 is SAAADI. J gave up 5 bases and V 2 bases, and 10 bases lay outside the gene matches. CDR3 residues: CASSEDPGREGTGELFF. DNA of the CDR3: TGCGCCAGCAGTGAGGACCCCGGGAGGGAGGGGACCGGGGAGCTGTTTTTT.

This clonotype has just a few counts. The rearrangement links TRBV5-5 to TRBJ2-1; D possibly matches TRBD1 or TRBD2 (6 bases each). This CDR3 contains 16 residues. CDR1 SGHKS and CDR2 YYEKEE come from the germline V gene (reference sequence). Trimming removed 4 bases from V and 2 bases from J, with 16 bases in between. CDR3 DNA: TGTGCCAGCAGCCCTGACTGGAGGGGGACCTACAATGAGCAGTTCTTC. It translates to CASSPDWRGTYNEQFF. The variable domain in full, with the rest retrieved from reference TRBV5-5 and TRBJ2-1, is DAGVTQSPTHLIKTRGQQVTLRCSPISGHKSVSWYQQVLGQGPQFIFQYYEKEERGRGNFPDRFSARQFPNYSSELNVNALLLGDSALYLCASSPDWRGTYNEQFFGPGTRLTVL.

The chain carries TRBV11-2 and TRBJ2-4; weak D call: TRBD2 (5 bases). Trimming took 5 bases from V and 0 from J, leaving 8 bases between them. The CDR3 extends over 14 amino acids. Germline CDR1 and CDR2: SGHAT and FQNNGV. The CDR3 DNA sequence: TGTGCCAGCAGCGCCGGGGTAGCCAAAAACATTCAGTACTTC. Translating gives CASSAGVAKNIQYF. The complete variable domain, with remaining parts taken from reference TRBV11-2 and TRBJ2-4, reads EAGVAQSPRYKIIEKRQSVAFWCNPISGHATLYWYQQILGQGPKLLIQFQNNGVVDDSQLPKDRFSAERLKGVDSTLKIQPAKLEDSAVYLCASSAGVAKNIQYFGAGTRLSVL.

The chain combines TRBV12-3 or TRBV12-4 with TRBJ2-1; D possibly uses TRBD1 or TRBD2 (6 bases each). The J call is doubtful: the DNA matches TRBJ2-7 better. The CDR3 loop spans 13 amino acids. The CDR3 DNA sequence: TGTGCCAGCAGCCACGCGAGGGGGGCCGAGCAGTACTTC. Translation gives CASSHARGAEQYF.

This clonotype appeared once. The genes are TRBV20-1 and TRBJ2-1, with 8 bases lining up with TRBD1. The junction had 11 bases not matched to a gene; V was cut back by 4 bases and J by 6 bases. The CDR3 runs to 15 residues. Germline CDR1 DFQATT, CDR2 SNEGSKA (reference sequence). In DNA, the CDR3 is TGCAGTGCTACTGACAGGGGACTTTCGCGCAATGAGCAGTTCTTC. It yields the protein CSATDRGLSRNEQFF.